This TCR beta chain originates from a study of yellow fever vaccine responses in identical twins (dated by TCRdb to 2017 to 2018). For context, the study as a whole: In identical twins, the study followed T cell clones that responded to the vaccine with precision.

About this clonotype: Its recognized antigen is unknown. No qualities accompany the bases; no much larger clone lies one base away.

CDR1 SGHDN and CDR2 FVKESK are derived from the germline V gene. Measured from the cysteine to the phenylalanine, the CDR3 is 17 residues long. The read is trimmed to its CDR3 DNA, 51 bases read in frame from base 1. V gives up 0 bases and J gives up 0 bases, and the segment between their germline ends measures 11 bases. Broad study findings and their caveats: The authors reported that the T cell response to vaccination in identical twins appeared partly convergent and partly personalized.

Library construction relied on RT-PCR. The listed sequencing device is Illumina HiSeq 2500. TCRdb reprocessing: public reads trimmed at Q25 with fastp, clones called with MiXCR, in-frame beta chains kept. Rows are combined by CDR3 protein, so each entry shows the most common genes and DNA. The sample records some 470 distinct CDR3 sequences, about 67% of which are singletons. The ten largest clones represent about 24% of the sample. This chain joins TRBV14 to TRBJ2-2, with the D gene not confidently named. The sample here was T cells from blood (PBMCs), unsorted or a sorted subset (not recorded which), taken before or after yellow fever vaccination (not recorded which). The clonotype originates from a female donor who received the yellow fever vaccine. Read as DNA, the sequence is TGTGCCAGCAGCCAAGATCTCGGGTTGGCGAACACCGGGGAGCTGTTTTTT. Protein translation: CASSQDLGLANTGELFF.